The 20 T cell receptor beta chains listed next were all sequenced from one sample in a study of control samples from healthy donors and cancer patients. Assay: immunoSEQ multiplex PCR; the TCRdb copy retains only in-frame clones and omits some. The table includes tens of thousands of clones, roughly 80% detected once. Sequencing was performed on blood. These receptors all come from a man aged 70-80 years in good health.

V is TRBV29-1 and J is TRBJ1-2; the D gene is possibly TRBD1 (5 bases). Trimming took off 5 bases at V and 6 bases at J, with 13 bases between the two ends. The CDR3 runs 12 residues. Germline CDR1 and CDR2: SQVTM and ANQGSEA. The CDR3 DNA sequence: TGCAGCGTTATGACAGTTTCGGATGGCTACACCTTC. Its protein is CSVMTVSDGYTF.

The CDR3: CASSLRDRGSDTQYF. CDR3 DNA sequence: TGTGCCAGCAGCCTACGGGACAGGGGTTCAGATACGCAGTATTTT. The chain couples TRBV9 to TRBJ2-3, with TRBD1 identical over 10 bases. CDR1 is SGDLS, CDR2 YYNGEE, per germline. The CDR3 is 15 amino acids. Unmatched junction bases numbered 6, after V lost 4 bases and J lost 4 bases.

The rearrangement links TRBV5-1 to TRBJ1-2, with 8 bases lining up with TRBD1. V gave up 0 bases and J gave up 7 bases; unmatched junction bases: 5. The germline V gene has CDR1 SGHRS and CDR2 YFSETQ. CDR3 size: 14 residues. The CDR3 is CASSLAPGGVGYTF. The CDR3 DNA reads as TGCGCCAGCAGCTTGGCCCCAGGGGGCGTTGGCTACACCTTC.

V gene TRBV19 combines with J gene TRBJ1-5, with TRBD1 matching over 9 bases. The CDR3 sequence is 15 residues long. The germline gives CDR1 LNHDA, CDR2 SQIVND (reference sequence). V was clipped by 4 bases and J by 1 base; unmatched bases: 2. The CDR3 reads CASSRDRESNQPQHF. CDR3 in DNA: TGTGCCAGTAGTAGGGACAGGGAAAGCAATCAGCCCCAGCATTTT.

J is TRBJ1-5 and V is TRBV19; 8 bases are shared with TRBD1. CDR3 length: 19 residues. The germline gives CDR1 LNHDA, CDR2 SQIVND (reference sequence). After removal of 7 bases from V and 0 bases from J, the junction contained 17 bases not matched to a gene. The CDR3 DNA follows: TGTGCCAGTACCTCCAGCGGCAGGGGGCACGTAAATAGCAATCAGCCCCAGCATTTT. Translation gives CASTSSGRGHVNSNQPQHF.

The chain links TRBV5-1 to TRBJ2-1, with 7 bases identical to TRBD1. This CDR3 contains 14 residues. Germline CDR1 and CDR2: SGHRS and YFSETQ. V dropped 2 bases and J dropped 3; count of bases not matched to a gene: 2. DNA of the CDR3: TGCGCCAGCAGCTTCGGGGACAGCTACAATGAGCAGTTCTTC. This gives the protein CASSFGDSYNEQFF.

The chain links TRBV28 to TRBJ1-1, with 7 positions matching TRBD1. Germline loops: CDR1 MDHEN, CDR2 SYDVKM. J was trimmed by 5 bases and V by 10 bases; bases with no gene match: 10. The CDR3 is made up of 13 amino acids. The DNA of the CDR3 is TGTGCCATGTCGTCAGGGGGAGAAACTGAAGCTTTCTTT. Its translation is CAMSSGGETEAFF. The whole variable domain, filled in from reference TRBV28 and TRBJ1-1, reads DVKVTQSSRYLVKRTGEKVFLECVQDMDHENMFWYRQDPGLGLRLIYFSYDVKMKEKGDIPEGYSVSREKKERFSLILESASTNQTSMYLCAMSSGGETEAFFGQGTRLTVV.

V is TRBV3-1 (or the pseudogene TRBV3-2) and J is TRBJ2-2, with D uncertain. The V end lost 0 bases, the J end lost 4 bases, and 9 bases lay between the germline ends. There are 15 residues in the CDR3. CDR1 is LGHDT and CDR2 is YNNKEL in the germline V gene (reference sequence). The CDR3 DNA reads TGTGCCAGCAGCCAAGACTCTTGGGGCACCGGGGAGCTGTTTTTT. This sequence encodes CASSQDSWGTGELFF.

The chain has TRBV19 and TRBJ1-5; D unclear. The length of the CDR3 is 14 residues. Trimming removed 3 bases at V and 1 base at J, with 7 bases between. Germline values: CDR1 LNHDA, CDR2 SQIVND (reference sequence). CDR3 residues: CASSITPSNQPQHF. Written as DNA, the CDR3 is TGTGCCAGTAGTATCACGCCAAGCAATCAGCCCCAGCATTTT.

CDR3 residues: CASSRGRVDQPQHF. CDR3 nucleotides: TGTGCCAGTAGCAGAGGTCGGGTAGATCAGCCCCAGCATTTT. The rearrangement links TRBV19 to TRBJ1-5; no definite D call. Germline values: CDR1 LNHDA, CDR2 SQIVND (reference sequence). Trimming removed 6 bases at V and 5 bases at J, with 14 bases between. The CDR3 has 14 amino acids.

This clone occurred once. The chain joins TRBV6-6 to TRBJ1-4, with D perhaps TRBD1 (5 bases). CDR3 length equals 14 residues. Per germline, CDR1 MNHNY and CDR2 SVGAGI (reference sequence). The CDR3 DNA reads TGTGCAAGTAGGGGACGGACAACTAATGAAAAACTGTTTTTT. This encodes CASRGRTTNEKLFF.

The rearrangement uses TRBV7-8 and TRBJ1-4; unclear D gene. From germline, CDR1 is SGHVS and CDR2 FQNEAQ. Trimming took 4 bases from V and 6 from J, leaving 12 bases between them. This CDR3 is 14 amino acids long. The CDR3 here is CASSSTEADEKLFF. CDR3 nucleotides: TGTGCCAGCAGCTCAACAGAAGCGGATGAAAAACTGTTTTTT.

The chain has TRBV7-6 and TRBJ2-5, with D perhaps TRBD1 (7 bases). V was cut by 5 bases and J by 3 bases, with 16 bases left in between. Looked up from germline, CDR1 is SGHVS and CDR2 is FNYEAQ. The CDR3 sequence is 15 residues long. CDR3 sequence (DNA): TGTGCCAGCAGCCCGCGACAGGGAGGAAAAGAGACCCAGTACTTC. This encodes CASSPRQGGKETQYF.

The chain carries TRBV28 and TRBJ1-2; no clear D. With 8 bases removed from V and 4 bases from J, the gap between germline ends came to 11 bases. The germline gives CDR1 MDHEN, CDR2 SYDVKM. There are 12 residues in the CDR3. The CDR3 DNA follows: TGTGCCAGCCACGGAGCAGGCTATGGCTACACCTTC. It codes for CASHGAGYGYTF.

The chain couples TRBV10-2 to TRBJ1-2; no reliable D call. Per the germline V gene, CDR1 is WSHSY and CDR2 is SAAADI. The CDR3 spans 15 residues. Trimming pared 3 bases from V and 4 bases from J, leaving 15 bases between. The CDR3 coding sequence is TGCGCCAGCAGTGACCCATCCGGGAGTTTCTATGGCTACACCTTC. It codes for CASSDPSGSFYGYTF.

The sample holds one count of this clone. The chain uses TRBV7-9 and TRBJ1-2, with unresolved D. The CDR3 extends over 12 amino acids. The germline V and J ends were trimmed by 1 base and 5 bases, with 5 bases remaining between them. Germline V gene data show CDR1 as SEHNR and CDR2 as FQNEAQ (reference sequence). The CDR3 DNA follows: TGTGCCAGCAGCTTAGTAGGGTATGGCTACACCTTC. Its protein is CASSLVGYGYTF.

In DNA form, the CDR3 reads TGTGCCAGCAGCTTAGTCTATGGGGGGACTAGCGGGAGGTACGAGCAGTACTTC. Protein sequence: CASSLVYGGTSGRYEQYF. V usage is TRBV7-2 and J usage is TRBJ2-7, with 15 positions matching TRBD2. The junction had 8 bases not matched to a gene; V was cut back by 1 base and J by 4 bases. Germline CDR1 and CDR2: SGHTA and FQGNSA. This CDR3 spans 18 amino acids.

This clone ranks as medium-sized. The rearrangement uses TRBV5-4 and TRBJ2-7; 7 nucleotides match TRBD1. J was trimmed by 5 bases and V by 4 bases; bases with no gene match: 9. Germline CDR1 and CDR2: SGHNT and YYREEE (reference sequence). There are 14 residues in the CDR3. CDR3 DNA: TGTGCCAGCAGCCAGACAGGGCGCTTGGACGAGCAGTACTTC. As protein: CASSQTGRLDEQYF.

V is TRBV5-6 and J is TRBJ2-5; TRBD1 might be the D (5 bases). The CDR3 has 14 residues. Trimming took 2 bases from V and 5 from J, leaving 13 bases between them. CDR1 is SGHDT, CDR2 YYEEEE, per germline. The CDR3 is CASSFLQGEETQYF. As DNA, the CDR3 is TGTGCCAGCAGCTTCTTGCAGGGCGAGGAGACCCAGTACTTC.

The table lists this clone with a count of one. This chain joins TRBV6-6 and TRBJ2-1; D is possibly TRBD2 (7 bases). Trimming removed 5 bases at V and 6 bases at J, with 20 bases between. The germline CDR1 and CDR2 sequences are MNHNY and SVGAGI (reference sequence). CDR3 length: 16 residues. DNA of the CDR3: TGTGCCAGCAGTCGACCTGGGGGGGCCGGGGCCAATGAGCAGTTCTTC. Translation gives CASSRPGGAGANEQFF.